One and the same sample provided the 22 T cell receptor beta chains below, sequenced in a study of memory CD4+ T cells and cytomegalovirus serostatus. The method was immunoSEQ multiplex PCR; TCRdb's version includes in-frame clones alone and lacks a portion of them. The repertoire holds approximately 56,000 clones, roughly 80% seen once, with around 0.4% in the top ten. The sort gate was single viable CD3+CD4+CD8-CD45RO+ cells for memory CD4+ T cells. Sequencing was carried out using memory CD4+ T cells from blood. The receptors stem from an adult in good health and CMV-seronegative.

The gene calls are TRBV4-3 and TRBJ1-1, with D possibly matching TRBD1 (6 bases). The CDR3 has 17 amino acids. Between the trimmed V and J ends, which lost 2 bases and 4 bases, there was a span of 20 bases. Germline CDR1 is LGHNA and CDR2 is YSLEER. For the CDR3, the DNA is TGCGCCAGCAGCCAATCGCTAGGAAAGGGGGTGGGCACTGAAGCTTTCTTT. This gives the protein CASSQSLGKGVGTEAFF.

V and J are TRBV7-2 and TRBJ1-5, with D maybe TRBD1 (6 bases). Per germline, CDR1 SGHTA and CDR2 FQGNSA. This CDR3 is built from 15 residues. The V gene lost 1 base and the J gene lost 6 bases, with 13 bases spanning the gap. In DNA, the CDR3 is TGTGCCAGCAGCTTAGACAGGGCCGTAGCTCAGCCCCAGCATTTT. Its translation is CASSLDRAVAQPQHF.

In DNA, the CDR3 is TGTGCCAGCAGCTTAGATCCTCAGGACGAGACCCAGTACTTC. Residues: CASSLDPQDETQYF. The rearrangement links TRBV11-2 to TRBJ2-5; D is unclear. The CDR3 loop spans 14 amino acids. The V and J ends lost 0 bases and 5 bases respectively, with 10 bases between them. In germline, CDR1 is SGHAT, CDR2 FQNNGV.

This chain uses TRBV14 with TRBJ2-5, with 7 bases fitting TRBD1. In germline, CDR1 is SGHDN, CDR2 FVKESK. This CDR3 contains 14 residues. J gave up 3 bases and V 1 base, and 2 bases lay outside the gene matches. CDR3 protein: CASSQVGTEETQYF. CDR3 sequence (DNA): TGTGCCAGCAGCCAAGTCGGGACAGAAGAGACCCAGTACTTC. Filled out from reference TRBV14 and TRBJ2-5, the complete variable domain reads EAGVTQFPSHSVIEKGQTVTLRCDPISGHDNLYWYRRVMGKEIKFLLHFVKESKQDESGMPNNRFLAERTGGTYSTLKVQPAELEDSGVYFCASSQVGTEETQYFGPGTRLLVL.

This clone has more than one count but fewer than ten. This chain links TRBV30 with TRBJ1-3, with D hard to call. From germline, CDR1 is GTSNPN and CDR2 SVGIG (reference sequence). Trimming took 5 bases from V and 8 from J, leaving 16 bases between them. There are 13 residues in the CDR3. The CDR3 sequence: CAWVPPETHTIYF. The CDR3 region has the DNA TGTGCCTGGGTCCCCCCGGAGACGCACACCATATATTTT.

The chain links TRBV6-5 to TRBJ1-2, with 9 bases that match TRBD1. V shed 6 bases, J shed 8 bases, and the junction held 7 bases outside the gene matches. The V gene's germline CDR1 is MNHEY and CDR2 SVGAGI. This CDR3 region has 13 residues. DNA of the CDR3: TGTGCCAGCAGATCGGACAGGGGCAAGGGCTACACCTTC. Amino acids: CASRSDRGKGYTF.

The chain has TRBV21-1 and TRBJ2-7. TRBV21-1 is designated a pseudogene. The CDR3 contains 16 residues. CDR3 region: CASSGVQAFESYEQYF. As DNA, the CDR3 is TGTGCCAGCAGCGGGGTTCAGGCCTTCGAAAGCTACGAGCAGTACTTC.

This clone was found once. This rearrangement joins TRBV30 to TRBJ1-1, with D possibly TRBD1 on 5 matching bases. Trimming took off 4 bases at V and 1 base at J, with 19 bases between the two ends. In germline, CDR1 is GTSNPN, CDR2 SVGIG (reference sequence). The CDR3 runs 16 residues. CDR3 residues: CAWTPPGGGGNTEAFF. The CDR3 region has the DNA TGTGCCTGGACCCCACCTGGGGGAGGAGGGAACACTGAAGCTTTCTTT.

The V and J genes are TRBV2 and TRBJ2-7, with D maybe TRBD1 (6 bases). CDR1 and CDR2 (germline): SNHLY, FYNNEI. V gave up 4 bases and J gave up 2 bases, with 12 bases separating them. This CDR3 is 14 amino acids long. For the CDR3, the DNA is TGTGCCAGCAGTGGGACTGGACAGCCCTACGAGCAGTACTTC. Encoded protein: CASSGTGQPYEQYF.

The J gene is TRBJ2-7, the V gene TRBV7-8; D gene unclear. CDR3 length: 12 residues. Trimming removed 0 bases at V and 4 bases at J, with 4 bases between. Germline-derived CDR1 and CDR2 are SGHVS and FQNEAQ. CDR3 sequence reads: CASSLAHYEQYF. DNA of the CDR3: TGTGCCAGCAGCTTAGCCCATTACGAGCAGTACTTC.

The chain is built from TRBV30 and TRBJ2-1; D gene unclear. The germline CDR1 and CDR2 sequences are GTSNPN and SVGIG (reference sequence). The CDR3 loop spans 14 amino acids. Deletions cut 0 bases from V and 4 bases from J, with 10 bases between. For the CDR3, the DNA is TGTGCCTGGAGTGTACAAGGGTTGTACAATGAGCAGTTCTTC. It yields the protein CAWSVQGLYNEQFF. Combining the CDR3 with reference TRBV30 and TRBJ2-1 gives the whole variable domain SQTIHQWPATLVQPVGSPLSLECTVEGTSNPNLYWYRQAAGRGLQLLFYSVGIGQISSEVPQNLSASRPQDRQFILSSKKLLLSDSGFYLCAWSVQGLYNEQFFGPGTRLTVL.

This chain connects TRBV7-2 to TRBJ2-7; 10 positions agree with TRBD1. The CDR3 is made up of 14 amino acids. V was pared by 5 bases and J by 3 bases, with 4 bases of the junction left unmatched. Per germline, CDR1 SGHTA and CDR2 FQGNSA. CDR3 nucleotide sequence: TGTGCCAGCAGCCTGACAGGGGGCAACTACGAGCAGTACTTC. Its protein is CASSLTGGNYEQYF.

The V gene is TRBV18, the J gene TRBJ2-1, with a possible D match to TRBD1 (6 bases). CDR1 is KGHSH, CDR2 LQKENI, per germline. V was pared by 3 bases and J by 8 bases, with 17 bases between. This CDR3 comprises 15 residues. The CDR3 coding sequence is TGTGCCAGCTCACCCGGGATCGGCAGGGGAGATGAGCAGTTCTTC. This translates into CASSPGIGRGDEQFF. Full variable domain (outside the CDR3, taken from reference TRBV18 and TRBJ2-1): NAGVMQNPRHLVRRRGQEARLRCSPMKGHSHVYWYRQLPEEGLKFMVYLQKENIIDESGMPKERFSAEFPKEGPSILRIQQVVRGDSAAYFCASSPGIGRGDEQFFGPGTRLTVL.

The chain uses TRBV2 and TRBJ1-1; the D is unclear. From germline, CDR1 is SNHLY and CDR2 FYNNEI. V was trimmed by 4 bases and J by 1 base, leaving 7 bases between them. CDR3 length: 13 amino acids. This CDR3 reads CASSGLPNTEAFF. CDR3 sequence (DNA): TGTGCCAGCAGTGGACTCCCGAACACTGAAGCTTTCTTT.

The chain is built from TRBV6-1 and TRBJ2-6, with D uncertain. CDR1 MNHNS and CDR2 SASEGT come from the germline V gene. V was pared by 0 bases and J by 3 bases, with 9 bases between. The CDR3 totals 16 residues. CDR3 coding DNA: TGTGCCAGCAGTGAAGCGCCGGGTGGTGGGGCCAACGTCCTGACTTTC. It is translated as CASSEAPGGGANVLTF.

This clone was detected only a few times. The V call is TRBV7-2, the J call TRBJ2-5; maybe TRBD2 (6 bases). With 3 bases removed from V and 5 bases from J, the gap between germline ends came to 13 bases. This CDR3 is 14 amino acids long. CDR1 is SGHTA and CDR2 is FQGNSA in the germline V gene. The CDR3 sequence is CASSLNPAGETQYF. CDR3 DNA: TGTGCCAGCAGCTTGAACCCGGCGGGGGAGACCCAGTACTTC.

This clone is a singleton in its sample. J is TRBJ2-3 and V is TRBV5-5; D may be TRBD2 (5 bases). The V and J ends lost 3 bases and 7 bases respectively, with 12 bases between them. CDR1 is SGHKS and CDR2 is YYEKEE in the germline V gene (reference sequence). The CDR3 length is 13 residues. DNA for the CDR3: TGTGCCAGCAGCTGGGCCGGGGATAATACGCAGTATTTT. This sequence encodes CASSWAGDNTQYF.

The V call is TRBV9, the J call TRBJ2-5; 11 bases map to TRBD2. The ends lost 0 bases at V and 2 bases at J; junction bases unmatched: 3. The CDR3 length is 16 residues. CDR1 and CDR2 from the germline V gene are SGDLS and YYNGEE. CDR3 residues: CASSVAASGGQETQYF. CDR3 nucleotides: TGTGCCAGCAGCGTAGCGGCTAGCGGGGGGCAAGAGACCCAGTACTTC.

This clone has only a few counts. The rearrangement links TRBV7-3 to TRBJ2-1, with no clear D. Trimming left V 2 bases short and J 5 bases short, with 13 bases between. CDR1 and CDR2 (germline): SGHTA, FQGTGA. The CDR3 runs to 15 residues. CDR3 residues: CASSLDSWIDNEQFF. The CDR3, as DNA: TGTGCCAGCAGCTTAGATTCGTGGATTGACAATGAGCAGTTCTTC.

This rearrangement joins TRBV2 to TRBJ1-2; 10 bases are a match to TRBD1. Germline assignment: CDR1 SNHLY and CDR2 FYNNEI. V lost 2 bases and J lost 8; bases outside the gene matches: 5. The CDR3 has 14 amino acids. The CDR3 protein is CASSEPDRGRGYTF. The CDR3 coding sequence is TGTGCCAGCAGTGAACCCGACAGGGGGCGAGGCTACACCTTC.

The CDR3 DNA reads as TGCGCCAGCAGTCTATGCTCGCCAGGGGGGGATGGCTACACCTTC. This codes for CASSLCSPGGDGYTF. The rearrangement links TRBV23-1 to TRBJ1-2; 7 bases are a match to TRBD1. TRBV23-1 is designated an ORF whose function remains uncertain. CDR3 length: 15 amino acids. Unmatched junction bases numbered 11, after V lost 4 bases and J lost 6 bases.

The rearrangement links TRBV19 to TRBJ1-5, with D unclear. V lost 3 bases to trimming and J lost 3 bases, with 9 bases between them. Germline CDR1 LNHDA, CDR2 SQIVND (reference sequence). The CDR3 runs 14 residues. In DNA form, the CDR3 reads TGTGCCAGTAGTATTAGGGCCCCCAATCAGCCCCAGCATTTT. It encodes CASSIRAPNQPQHF.